This entry describes one T cell receptor beta chain. This CDR3 comprises 14 residues. Germline V gene data show CDR1 as SGDLS and CDR2 as YYNGEE. V lost 3 bases to trimming and J lost 10 bases; unmatched junction nucleotides: 5. The data derive from a study of OX40 agonist ivuxolimab in advanced cancers. Study-wide background: Patients took ivuxolimab, an agonistic anti-OX40 (CD134) antibody.

Measured with immunoSEQ multiplex PCR; TCRdb has only the in-frame clones, and not every one. The sample includes roughly 2,200 clones, roughly 83% of them seen just once. This chain joins TRBV9 and TRBJ1-6, with 9 bases aligning to TRBD1. The sequencing used CD4+ or CD8+ T cells sorted from blood, collected in a trial of the OX40 agonist ivuxolimab. This receptor was identified in an adult with an advanced solid tumor such as melanoma, head and neck, liver or kidney cancer. CDR3 in DNA: TGTGCCAGCAGCGGAACAGGGGGCATATCACCCCTCCACTTT. As protein: CASSGTGGISPLHF.